A few counts support the clone carrying this T cell receptor beta chain. Its antigen is currently unknown. Unique molecular identifiers featured in each of the TCR beta cDNA libraries. Via MiXCR, TCRdb re-called the PCR reads, giving one row per CDR3 protein. The sample shows around 770,000 distinct CDR3 sequences, about 45% of them seen only once. The data were taken from a study of post-analysis software for immune sequencing data. The overall study: Secondary progressive, relapsing-remitting and progressive-relapsing multiple sclerosis were among the included disease courses. Study-level points and caveats: TRBV5-6, TRBV5-1 and TRBV20-1 were among four or five TRBV segments more frequent in patients than controls.

Germline CDR1 and CDR2: SEHNR and FQNEAQ (reference sequence). The trim removed 6 bases at V and 13 bases at J, leaving 13 bases unmatched. The CDR3 covers 15 residues. Sample: blood. The TCR sequence derives from a girl aged 5 to 17 with multiple sclerosis. The genes are TRBV7-9 and TRBJ2-4; 12 nucleotides align to TRBD2. CDR3 protein: CASSYGRLAGDEQYF. CDR3 DNA sequence: TGTGCCAGCAGTTACGGCAGACTAGCGGGGGATGAGCAGTACTTC.